This entry lists 12 T cell receptor beta chains sequenced from one sample in a study of blood T cell repertoires in COVID-19. The table came from immunoSEQ multiplex PCR; TCRdb's copy has only in-frame clones and leaves some out. The sample yields about 36,000 clones, around 87% seen once. Sequencing was performed on peripheral blood. These receptors were obtained from a man aged 55 to 70 with acute or convalescent COVID-19.

This chain links TRBV24-1 with TRBJ2-3; 10 nucleotides agree with TRBD2. The CDR3 spans 16 residues. Germline-derived CDR1 and CDR2 are KGHDR and SFDVKD. V lost 5 bases, J lost 5 bases, and 9 bases stayed unmatched. The DNA for the CDR3 is TGTGCCACCAGTGCTCGAGCGGGAGGGCCTGGAGATACGCAGTATTTT. Amino acids: CATSARAGGPGDTQYF.

This chain links TRBV18 with TRBJ2-1, with D hard to call. The CDR3 length is 12 residues. V was cut by 6 bases and J by 2 bases, with 5 bases left in between. Germline values: CDR1 KGHSH, CDR2 LQKENI. The CDR3: CASSLAYNEQFF. The DNA for the CDR3 is TGTGCCAGCTCTCTAGCCTACAATGAGCAGTTCTTC.

V is TRBV6-2 or TRBV6-3 and J is TRBJ2-7; 7 bases agree with TRBD2. This CDR3 is built from 17 residues. Losses at the gene ends were 0 bases for V and 3 bases for J; bases not matched to a gene: 11. Germline V lookup: CDR1 MNHEY, CDR2 SVGEGT. CDR3: CASSYSAFGGSIYEQYV. CDR3 nucleotide sequence: TGTGCCAGCAGTTACTCGGCCTTTGGCGGGAGTATCTACGAGCAGTACGTC.

This chain joins TRBV4-2 and TRBJ2-1; 15 bases agree with TRBD2. CDR3 length: 20 amino acids. Germline V gives CDR1 LGHNA, CDR2 YNFKEQ. V shed 1 base and J 0 bases; nucleotides not matched to a gene: 7. Here the CDR3 reads CASSQVGLAGGPSSYNEQFF. As DNA, the CDR3 is TGTGCCAGCAGCCAAGTGGGACTAGCGGGAGGCCCGAGCTCCTACAATGAGCAGTTCTTC.

The chain recombines TRBV15 with TRBJ2-4; TRBD1 aligns across 7 bases. This CDR3 is 16 amino acids long. Germline V lookup: CDR1 LNHNV, CDR2 YYDKDF (reference sequence). J was trimmed by 0 bases and V by 5 bases; bases with no gene match: 7. The CDR3 reads CATSPGDSLAKNIQYF. In nucleotides, the CDR3 is TGTGCCACCAGCCCAGGGGACAGCCTAGCCAAAAACATTCAGTACTTC. Variable domain in full (rest from reference TRBV15 and TRBJ2-4): DAMVIQNPRYQVTQFGKPVTLSCSQTLNHNVMYWYQQKSSQAPKLLFHYYDKDFNNEADTPDNFQSRRPNTSFCFLDIRSPGLGDTAMYLCATSPGDSLAKNIQYFGAGTRLSVL.

For the CDR3, the DNA is TGTGCCAGCAGTGCCCTAGGGGGGAACACTGAAGCTTTCTTT. Amino acid sequence: CASSALGGNTEAFF. V usage is TRBV6-2 or TRBV6-3 and J usage is TRBJ1-1; possible D gene TRBD1, 6 bases. Trimming shortened V by 5 bases and J by 1 base, and 11 bases separated the two germline ends. The germline V gene has CDR1 MNHEY and CDR2 SVGEGT. The length of the CDR3 is 14 residues.

This clone was found once. This chain links TRBV7-9 with TRBJ1-4, with a weak D call TRBD1 (5 bases). The CDR3 loop spans 18 amino acids. The germline gives CDR1 SEHNR, CDR2 FQNEAQ (reference sequence). Trimming cost V 6 bases and J 0 bases, with 20 bases left between them. The CDR3 region is CASRGTGLPFATNEKLFF. The CDR3 DNA is TGTGCCAGCAGGGGAACAGGATTACCTTTCGCAACTAATGAAAAACTGTTTTTT.

The rearrangement links TRBV11-2 to TRBJ2-7; TRBD1 matches 8 bases. Trimming at V came to 1 base and at J to 4 bases, leaving 6 bases not matched to a gene. Germline V gene sequence: CDR1 SGHAT, CDR2 FQNNGV. The CDR3 is 15 residues long. The CDR3 loop is CASSLAHRGKYEQYF. DNA of the CDR3: TGTGCCAGCAGCTTAGCCCACAGGGGGAAGTACGAGCAGTACTTC.

V and J are TRBV5-1 and TRBJ2-5; 8 bases line up with TRBD1. Germline CDR1 reads SGHRS; CDR2 reads YFSETQ. This CDR3 comprises 12 residues. The V segment lost 4 bases and the J segment 8 bases; nucleotides outside the gene matches: 4. CDR3 residues: CASSSGQGTQYF. In DNA form, the CDR3 reads TGCGCCAGCAGCAGCGGACAGGGCACCCAGTACTTC.

V is TRBV18 and J is TRBJ2-2, with D perhaps TRBD1 (6 bases). Germline CDR1 KGHSH, CDR2 LQKENI. V was clipped by 5 bases and J by 0 bases, with 13 bases between them. The CDR3 length is 16 residues. DNA of the CDR3: TGTGCCAGCTCAGCAGGGGTGGCCCCGAACACCGGGGAGCTGTTTTTT. Translated: CASSAGVAPNTGELFF.

The rearrangement uses TRBV7-2 and TRBJ2-1; D perhaps matches TRBD2 (5 bases). Trimming took off 5 bases at V and 13 bases at J, with 18 bases between the two ends. Germline values: CDR1 SGHTA, CDR2 FQGNSA. CDR3 size: 13 residues. CDR3 DNA sequence: TGTGCCAGCAGCCCCCGGACTTCAGACCACCAGTTCTTC. Encoded protein: CASSPRTSDHQFF.

This chain uses TRBV5-4 with TRBJ2-2; D is perhaps TRBD1 (6 bases). Trimming stripped 9 bases from V and 4 bases from J, with 19 bases between. Germline loops: CDR1 SGHNT, CDR2 YYREEE (reference sequence). The CDR3 is made up of 15 amino acids. The CDR3 spells CATQPPGVRTGELFF. In nucleotides, the CDR3 is TGTGCCACCCAGCCTCCAGGGGTTCGCACCGGGGAGCTGTTTTTT.